This TCR beta chain emerged from a study of T cells in Graves' hyperthyroidism and ophthalmopathy. Trimming removed 5 bases from V and 2 bases from J, with 12 bases in between. The germline CDR1 and CDR2 sequences are MNHEY and SMNVEV (reference sequence). This CDR3 contains 14 residues. The study left out patients who had uncontrolled infection, other autoimmune disease, pregnancy or lactation. RNA transcripts gave rise to amplified TCR beta CDR3 regions. Initially, a first-round RT-PCR of the TCR CDR3 employed the HTBI primer set. In TCRdb, the multiplex PCR reads were re-called with MiXCR into one record per CDR3 protein. The sample has approximately 600,000 distinct CDR3 sequences; around 15% are singletons. Study results and caveats: Ophthalmopathy cases were set apart from stable hyperthyroidism by a 13 V-J model.

This clonotype has ten or more counts. Its specificity is not known. The chain joins TRBV27 to TRBJ1-1; weak D call: TRBD1 (5 bases). The TCR was taken from a woman aged 30 to 39 with Graves' hyperthyroidism. Sequencing input: blood. CDR3 nucleotide sequence: TGTGCCAGCAGTCTTCGAGGGGTTAACACTGAAGCTTTCTTT. This gives the protein CASSLRGVNTEAFF.